Presented here are 13 T cell receptor beta chains from one specimen sequenced in a study of radiotherapy plus CTLA-4 blockade in lung cancer. Generated by immunoSEQ multiplex PCR, the TCRdb table keeps only in-frame clones and is missing some. The sample lists tens of thousands of clones, roughly three quarters occurring once. Source: peripheral blood, taken from a patient treated with radiotherapy plus ipilimumab. The receptors originated from a human donor with non-small cell lung cancer who had stable disease on radiotherapy plus ipilimumab.

The gene calls are TRBV5-6 and TRBJ1-2, with TRBD1 identical over 9 bases. With V trimmed by 4 bases and J by 3 bases, 10 bases remained unmatched. CDR1 SGHDT and CDR2 YYEEEE come from the germline V gene. The CDR3 loop spans 16 amino acids. In DNA form, the CDR3 reads TGTGCCAGCAGCCCCGATTGGGGACAGGGAGACTATGGCTACACCTTC. Protein: CASSPDWGQGDYGYTF.

The chain carries TRBV21-1 and TRBJ2-1; the D call TRBD2 from the table was never checked on the DNA. TRBV21-1 is classified as a pseudogene. There are 18 residues in the CDR3. The chain's CDR3 is CASPRGLAGGDSYNEQFF. The CDR3, as DNA: TGTGCCAGCCCCCGGGGACTAGCGGGGGGAGACTCCTACAATGAGCAGTTCTTC.

This clone has a handful of counts. The rearrangement joins TRBV7-9 to TRBJ1-4; D is unclear. The germline CDR1 and CDR2 sequences are SEHNR and FQNEAQ (reference sequence). V lost 1 base and J lost 8, with 5 bases in between. The length of the CDR3 is 12 residues. Written as DNA, the CDR3 is TGTGCCAGCAGCTTAGGACGGGAAAAACTGTTTTTT. This encodes CASSLGREKLFF.

This chain connects TRBV2 to TRBJ2-5; the D is unclear. Looked up from germline, CDR1 is SNHLY and CDR2 is FYNNEI. The V end lost 1 base, the J end lost 6 bases, and 0 bases lay between the germline ends. This CDR3 spans 10 amino acids. DNA of the CDR3: TGTGCCAGCAGTGAAGAGACCCAGTACTTC. Its protein is CASSEETQYF.

Comment on this clone: The same CDR3 arises from other DNA sequences in this sample as well. V is TRBV6-5 and J is TRBJ1-1; 8 bases are a match to TRBD1. The CDR3 length is 14 residues. Unmatched junction bases numbered 2, after V lost 4 bases and J lost 1 base. The germline CDR1 and CDR2 sequences are MNHEY and SVGAGI. CDR3 DNA sequence: TGTGCCAGCAGTTTTGGACAGGGGAACACTGAAGCTTTCTTT. Amino acid sequence: CASSFGQGNTEAFF.

The V and J genes are TRBV9 and TRBJ2-1; TRBD1 agrees at 7 bases. Looked up from germline, CDR1 is SGDLS and CDR2 is YYNGEE. CDR3 size: 15 residues. V was pared by 1 base and J by 8 bases, with 9 bases of the junction left unmatched. In DNA form, the CDR3 reads TGTGCCAGCAGCGTATCCTACAGGGGACGGGATGAGCAGTTCTTC. It encodes CASSVSYRGRDEQFF.

V usage is TRBV28 and J usage is TRBJ2-7, with 9 nucleotides matching TRBD1. V lost 5 bases, J lost 7 bases, and 15 bases stayed unmatched. The length of the CDR3 is 16 residues. CDR1 and CDR2 from the germline V gene are MDHEN and SYDVKM. Here the CDR3 DNA reads TGTGCCAGCAGTCTATCGCCGGGACAGGGACTAAGAGAGCAGTACTTC. Its translation is CASSLSPGQGLREQYF.

The gene calls are TRBV7-2 and TRBJ2-7; 13 bases map to TRBD2. CDR1 is SGHTA, CDR2 FQGNSA, per germline. This CDR3 contains 16 residues. Germline trimming cut 5 bases from V and 5 bases from J; bases unmatched to any gene: 9. This chain's CDR3 is CASSHPTSGRIHEQYF. The CDR3 region has the DNA TGTGCCAGCAGCCATCCGACTAGCGGGAGGATCCACGAGCAGTACTTC.

The rearrangement joins TRBV7-2 to TRBJ2-5; D ambiguous. CDR3 size: 12 residues. CDR1 SGHTA and CDR2 FQGNSA come from the germline V gene. Trimming removed 2 bases at V and 5 bases at J, with 6 bases between. The CDR3 nucleotides read TGTGCCAGCAGCTTACGTTTGGAGACCCAGTACTTC. It specifies CASSLRLETQYF.

In this sample, this clone is medium-sized. The CDR3 DNA is TGTGCCAGTAGGGTAAGCTCTGGAAACACCATATATTTT. This codes for CASRVSSGNTIYF. This rearrangement joins TRBV19 to TRBJ1-3; D gene uncertain. Trimming pared 6 bases from V and 0 bases from J, leaving 6 bases between. The CDR3 consists of 13 residues. Germline lookup yields CDR1 LNHDA and CDR2 SQIVND (reference sequence).

The CDR3 DNA reads TGCGCCAGCAGCCAAGGGACTAGCGGGGGAGCTAGCACAGATACGCAGTATTTT. This sequence encodes CASSQGTSGGASTDTQYF. This chain links TRBV4-3 with TRBJ2-3; 13 bases are a match to TRBD2. The germline gives CDR1 LGHNA, CDR2 YSLEER. This CDR3 region has 18 residues. The trim removed 1 base at V and 0 bases at J, leaving 4 bases unmatched.

V is TRBV18 and J is TRBJ2-3; D is ambiguous. This CDR3 spans 13 amino acids. From germline, CDR1 is KGHSH and CDR2 LQKENI. Trimming stripped 3 bases from V and 2 bases from J, with 6 bases between. The CDR3 spells CASSPSFTDTQYF. DNA for the CDR3: TGTGCCAGCTCACCTTCTTTCACAGATACGCAGTATTTT.

CDR3 DNA: TGCGCCAGCAGCTTGGTACCCCGGACAGGAACCTATGGCTACACCTTC. It translates to CASSLVPRTGTYGYTF. The chain joins TRBV5-1 to TRBJ1-2; the match to TRBD1 covers 7 bases. The CDR3 length is 16 residues. Trimming at V came to 0 bases and at J to 4 bases, leaving 9 bases not matched to a gene. Germline V gives CDR1 SGHRS, CDR2 YFSETQ.